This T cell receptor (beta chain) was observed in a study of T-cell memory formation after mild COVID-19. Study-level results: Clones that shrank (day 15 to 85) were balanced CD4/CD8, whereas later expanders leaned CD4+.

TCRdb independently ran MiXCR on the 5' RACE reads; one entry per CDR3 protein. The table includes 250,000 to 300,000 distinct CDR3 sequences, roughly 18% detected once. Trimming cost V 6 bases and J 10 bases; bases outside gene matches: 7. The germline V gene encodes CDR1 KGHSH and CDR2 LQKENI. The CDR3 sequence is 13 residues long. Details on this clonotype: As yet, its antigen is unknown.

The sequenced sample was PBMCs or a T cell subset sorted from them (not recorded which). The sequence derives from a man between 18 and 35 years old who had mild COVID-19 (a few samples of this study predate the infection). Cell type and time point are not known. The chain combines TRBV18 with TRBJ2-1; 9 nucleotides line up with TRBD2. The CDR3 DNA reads TGTGCCAGCTCGGGCGCTAGCGGGGACGAGCAGTTCTTC. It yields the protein CASSGASGDEQFF. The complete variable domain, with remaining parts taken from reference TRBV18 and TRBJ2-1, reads NAGVMQNPRHLVRRRGQEARLRCSPMKGHSHVYWYRQLPEEGLKFMVYLQKENIIDESGMPKERFSAEFPKEGPSILRIQQVVRGDSAAYFCASSGASGDEQFFGPGTRLTVL.